This T cell receptor beta chain emerged from a study of shared clonotypes between healthy human individuals. The study, taken as a whole, reports: Clonotypes which were not shared had lower generation probabilities than clonotypes that all four donors shared.

This clone was seen only a few times. Its antigen is not known. This CDR3 is 16 amino acids long. V lost 3 bases, J lost 2 bases, and 15 bases lay in between. Germline loops: CDR1 SGDLS, CDR2 YYNGEE. From CD4+ cells came CD45RA+ naive and CD45RA-negative memory subsets. Deep-level settings were used for running the assay. Libraries were prepared by immunoSEQ multiplex PCR; TCRdb keeps only in-frame clonotypes and omits some of them. This sample yields about 1.1 million clones, of which approximately 80% are seen a single time; 0.89% belongs to the top ten. Specimen: memory CD4+ T cells from PBMCs. As to subset: CD45RA-negative fraction. This receptor was taken from a man aged 18 to 30 in good health. Some clones in this sample may be carry-over from other donors' samples. The chain carries TRBV9 and TRBJ2-1, with D possibly TRBD2 on 7 matching bases. The CDR3 DNA sequence: TGTGCCAGCAGCGCGGGGGCCGGGACTACCTACAATGAGCAGTTCTTC. Translated: CASSAGAGTTYNEQFF. The entire variable domain, with the rest obtained from reference TRBV9 and TRBJ2-1, is as follows: DSGVTQTPKHLITATGQRVTLRCSPRSGDLSVYWYQQSLDQGLQFLIQYYNGEERAKGNILERFSAQQFPDLHSELNLSSLELGDSALYFCASSAGAGTTYNEQFFGPGTRLTVL.